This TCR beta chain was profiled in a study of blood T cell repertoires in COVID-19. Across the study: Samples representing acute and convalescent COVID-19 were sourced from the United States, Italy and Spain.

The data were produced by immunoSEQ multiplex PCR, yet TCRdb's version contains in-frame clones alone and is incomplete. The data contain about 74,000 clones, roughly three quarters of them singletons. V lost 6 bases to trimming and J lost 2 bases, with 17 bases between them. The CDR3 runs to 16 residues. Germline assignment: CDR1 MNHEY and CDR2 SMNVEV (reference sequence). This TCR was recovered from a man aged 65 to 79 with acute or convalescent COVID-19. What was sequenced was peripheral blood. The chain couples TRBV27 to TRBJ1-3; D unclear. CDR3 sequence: CASSYVSPVAGNTIYF. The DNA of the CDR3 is TGTGCCAGCAGCTACGTATCGCCCGTAGCTGGAAACACCATATATTTT.